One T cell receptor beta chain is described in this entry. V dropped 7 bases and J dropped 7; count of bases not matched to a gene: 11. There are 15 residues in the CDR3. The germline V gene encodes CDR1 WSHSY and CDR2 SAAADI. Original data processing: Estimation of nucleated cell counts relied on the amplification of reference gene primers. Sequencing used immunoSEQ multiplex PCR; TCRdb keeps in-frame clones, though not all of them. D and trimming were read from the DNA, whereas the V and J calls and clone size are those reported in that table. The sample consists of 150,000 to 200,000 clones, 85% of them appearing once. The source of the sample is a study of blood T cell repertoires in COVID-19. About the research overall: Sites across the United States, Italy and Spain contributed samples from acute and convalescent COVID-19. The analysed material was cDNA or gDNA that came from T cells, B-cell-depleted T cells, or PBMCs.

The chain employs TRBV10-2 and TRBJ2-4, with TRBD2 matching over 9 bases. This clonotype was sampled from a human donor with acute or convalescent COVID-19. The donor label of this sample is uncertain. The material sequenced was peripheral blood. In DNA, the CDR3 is TGCGCCAGCATGAAGGCGGGGGGGGAACGGAACATTCAGTACTTC. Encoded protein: CASMKAGGERNIQYF.